One sample yielded the 17 T cell receptor beta chains listed below, sequenced in a study of shared clonotypes between healthy human individuals (dated by TCRdb to the early 2020s). The library came from the immunoSEQ multiplex PCR assay. As stored in TCRdb, this immuneACCESS dataset retains in-frame rearrangements with V and J assigned. A fraction of the clones does not appear; measured against another copy, unresolved V genes explain less than half of the discrepancy, and the remainder lacks a known reason. This sample has about 2.1 million clones in its table, and approximately 94% of those were observed once. The ten largest clones represent around 1.7% of the sample. CD8 naive samples consisted of CD45RO-negative cells that were positively selected for CCR7, yielding a CD45RA+CCR7+ population without TemRA cells. The specimen sequenced was naive CD8+ T cells from PBMCs. The intended sense of this specimen's cell subset or site label: CD45RA+CCR7+. The receptors here all came from a man between 18 and 29 years old in good health. Some clones in this sample may be carry-over from other donors' samples.

This sequence joins TRBV19 and TRBJ1-5; no clear D gene. V was clipped by 7 bases and J by 7 bases, with 14 bases between them. Germline-derived CDR1 and CDR2 are LNHDA and SQIVND (reference sequence). CDR3 size: 13 residues. CDR3 coding DNA: TGTGCCAGTATGAGTTCCCCTAGGCAGCCCCAGCATTTT. It specifies CASMSSPRQPQHF.

CDR3 in amino acids: CASSSRQGTQETQYF. The CDR3 nucleotides read TGTGCCAGCAGCTCACGACAGGGGACACAAGAGACCCAGTACTTC. This chain joins TRBV7-2 and TRBJ2-5, with TRBD1 matching over 8 bases. The CDR3 is 15 amino acids. V lost 4 bases and J lost 2; bases outside the gene matches: 6. The germline CDR1 and CDR2 sequences are SGHTA and FQGNSA.

J is TRBJ2-1 and V is TRBV30; D call uncertain. Trimming stripped 4 bases from V and 0 bases from J, with 10 bases between. Germline CDR1 is GTSNPN and CDR2 is SVGIG (reference sequence). This CDR3 contains 14 residues. The CDR3 DNA follows: TGTGCCTGGAACCCAGTATACTCCTACAATGAGCAGTTCTTC. Residues: CAWNPVYSYNEQFF.

The rearrangement joins TRBV4-1 to TRBJ1-2; D possibly corresponds to TRBD1 (6 bases). This CDR3 region has 16 residues. Germline assignment: CDR1 MGHRA and CDR2 YSYEKL. V lost 0 bases and J 5 bases, leaving 16 bases between the germline ends. The CDR3 here is CASSQDQQGLFYGYTF. DNA of the CDR3: TGCGCCAGCAGCCAAGATCAACAGGGACTATTTTATGGCTACACCTTC.

The J gene is TRBJ2-7, the V gene TRBV11-2; the match to TRBD2 covers 7 bases. The CDR3 contains 15 residues. Trimming removed 2 bases from V and 2 bases from J; junction bases left unmatched: 6. Germline CDR1 SGHAT, CDR2 FQNNGV. The CDR3 loop reads CASSLRAGTTYEQYF. The CDR3 bases are TGTGCCAGCAGCTTAAGAGCGGGAACCACCTACGAGCAGTACTTC.

Concerning this clone itself: The junction departs from the called germline gene at one end, perhaps through a read error. The chain has TRBV7-9 and TRBJ1-3; D uncertain. CDR1 and CDR2 from the germline V gene are SEHNR and FQNEAQ (reference sequence). There are 13 residues in the CDR3. In DNA, the CDR3 is TGTGCCAGCAGCTCCAGTCCTACAGAGAGGGATCCTTTT. The encoded protein is CASSSSPTERDPF. The whole variable domain, remainder taken from reference TRBV7-9 and TRBJ1-3, is DTGVSQNPRHKITKRGQNVTFRCDPISEHNRLYWYRQTLGQGPEFLTYFQNEAQLEKSRLLSDRFSAERPKGSFSTLEIQRTEQGDSAMYLCASSSSPTERDPFGEGSWLTVV.

The chain is built from TRBV27 and TRBJ2-7, with TRBD1 matching 12 bases. The CDR3 consists of 17 residues. Germline loops: CDR1 MNHEY, CDR2 SMNVEV (reference sequence). V lost 2 bases, J lost 4 bases, and 9 bases stayed unmatched. CDR3 DNA sequence: TGTGCCAGCAGTTTAGGAGCCGGGACAGGGGGCCCATACGAGCAGTACTTC. Its translation is CASSLGAGTGGPYEQYF.

This rearrangement joins TRBV7-6 to TRBJ2-7; possible D gene TRBD2, 6 bases. The CDR3 is 16 amino acids. Germline CDR1 SGHVS, CDR2 FNYEAQ. V lost 1 base to trimming and J lost 2 bases, with 15 bases between them. In nucleotides, the CDR3 is TGTGCCAGCAGCTTAGAGCCCGGGAGTCAGACCTACGAGCAGTACTTC. Its protein is CASSLEPGSQTYEQYF.

On this clone itself: This sample also contains other DNA sequences that code for the same CDR3. The chain links TRBV5-6 to TRBJ1-1; 8 nucleotides match TRBD1. The V gene end was trimmed by 4 bases and the J gene end by 7 bases; junction bases not matched to a gene: 3. CDR1 SGHDT and CDR2 YYEEEE come from the germline V gene. The CDR3 is 12 amino acids. The chain's CDR3 is CASSLGQGEAFF. The CDR3 coding sequence is TGTGCCAGCAGCCTTGGACAGGGTGAAGCTTTCTTT.

The rearrangement links TRBV7-8 to TRBJ1-3, with TRBD1 matching 7 bases. The length of the CDR3 is 16 residues. The trim removed 5 bases at V and 4 bases at J, leaving 11 bases unmatched. Germline V gene data show CDR1 as SGHVS and CDR2 as FQNEAQ. The CDR3 protein is CASSPRDSTDGNTIYF. The CDR3 bases are TGTGCCAGCAGCCCCAGGGACAGCACCGACGGAAACACCATATATTTT.

The V and J genes are TRBV7-3 and TRBJ2-3; 9 bases line up with TRBD2. Germline V gene data show CDR1 as SGHTA and CDR2 as FQGTGA. This CDR3 region has 17 residues. With V trimmed by 1 base and J by 4 bases, 9 bases remained unmatched. The CDR3 DNA sequence: TGTGCCAGCAGCTTAAAAGTACTCGCGGGAGGGCCAGATACGCAGTATTTT. Amino acid sequence: CASSLKVLAGGPDTQYF.

The chain joins TRBV6-4 to TRBJ2-7; TRBD2 agrees at 7 bases. The CDR3 has 14 amino acids. Trimming removed 0 bases from V and 4 bases from J; junction bases left unmatched: 3. Germline CDR1 is MRHNA and CDR2 is SNTAGT. CDR3 DNA sequence: TGTGCCAGCAGTGACTCAGGGCGGGAGTACGAGCAGTACTTC. Its protein product is CASSDSGREYEQYF.

CDR3 residues: CASSLRGDYSNQPQHF. As DNA, the CDR3 is TGTGCCAGCAGCTTGCGTGGCGACTATAGCAATCAGCCCCAGCATTTT. The chain couples TRBV5-6 to TRBJ1-5; D is unclear. Trimming left V 1 base short and J 0 bases short, with 11 bases between. The CDR3 runs to 16 residues. Germline V gene data show CDR1 as SGHDT and CDR2 as YYEEEE. Based on the CDR3 plus reference TRBV5-6 and TRBJ1-5, the full variable domain is DAGVTQSPTHLIKTRGQQVTLRCSPKSGHDTVSWYQQALGQGPQFIFQYYEEEERQRGNFPDRFSGHQFPNYSSELNVNALLLGDSALYLCASSLRGDYSNQPQHFGDGTRLSIL.

This clone has more than one count but fewer than ten. The chain links TRBV7-9 to TRBJ1-2; D remains ambiguous. V was clipped by 1 base and J by 8 bases, with 11 bases between them. This CDR3 region has 13 residues. CDR1 and CDR2 (germline): SEHNR, FQNEAQ (reference sequence). CDR3 amino acids: CASSLDPGTGYTF. Written as DNA, the CDR3 is TGTGCCAGCAGCTTAGATCCGGGAACCGGCTACACCTTC.

This chain links TRBV30 with TRBJ2-7; maybe TRBD1 (6 bases). In germline, CDR1 is GTSNPN, CDR2 SVGIG (reference sequence). The CDR3 spans 14 residues. Deletions cut 2 bases from V and 5 bases from J, with 16 bases between. In DNA, the CDR3 is TGTGCCTGGAGTCTAACAGGGAGAGCTCACGAGCAGTACTTC. This gives the protein CAWSLTGRAHEQYF.

In this sample, this clone turned up once. The chain recombines TRBV5-6 with TRBJ2-7, with a possible D match to TRBD1 (5 bases). The ends were cut back, 6 bases at V and 5 bases at J, with 21 bases in the middle. Germline CDR1 SGHDT, CDR2 YYEEEE. The CDR3 runs to 15 residues. The CDR3, as DNA: TGTGCCAGCACCCTTGGAACAGGTGACCTCCACGAGCAGTACTTC. Residues: CASTLGTGDLHEQYF.

The V gene is TRBV19, the J gene TRBJ1-3, with D unresolved. From germline, CDR1 is LNHDA and CDR2 SQIVND (reference sequence). The germline V and J ends were trimmed by 3 bases and 0 bases, with 9 bases remaining between them. This CDR3 spans 15 amino acids. The CDR3 sequence: CASSMAFNSGNTIYF. CDR3 sequence (DNA): TGTGCCAGTAGTATGGCCTTCAACTCTGGAAACACCATATATTTT.